The 30 T cell receptor beta chains below were found in one sample sequenced in a study of T cell repertoires in cytomegalovirus infection. TCRdb re-analysed the reads in MiXCR, keeping a single row per CDR3 protein. Among about 740,000 distinct CDR3 sequences listed, 35% were seen once. Sequenced input: PBMCs. These receptors were obtained from a human donor in good health (CMV status not recorded). Some clones in this sample may be carry-over from other donors' samples.

The sample holds many counts of this clonotype. The chain couples TRBV7-2 to TRBJ1-1, with 7 bases identical to TRBD1. CDR3 length: 13 residues. The germline V gene encodes CDR1 SGHTA and CDR2 FQGNSA. J gave up 6 bases and V 5 bases, and 6 bases lay outside the gene matches. The CDR3 coding sequence is TGTGCCAGCAGCCAGGACAGGCTTCCTGAAGCTTTCTTT. It encodes CASSQDRLPEAFF.

The V gene is TRBV5-4, the J gene TRBJ1-2; 8 positions agree with TRBD1. The CDR3 is made up of 15 amino acids. Unmatched junction bases numbered 6, after V lost 1 base and J lost 4 bases. Germline assignment: CDR1 SGHNT and CDR2 YYREEE (reference sequence). This CDR3 is CASSLLQGVSYGYTF. DNA of the CDR3: TGTGCCAGCAGCTTGCTACAGGGGGTTAGCTATGGCTACACCTTC.

The chain combines TRBV6-5 with TRBJ1-5, with 8 bases that match TRBD1. V lost 4 bases, J lost 7 bases, and 12 bases stayed unmatched. The CDR3 runs to 16 residues. CDR1 is MNHEY, CDR2 SVGAGI, per germline. The CDR3 bases are TGTGCCAGCAGTTCTCAGGGGGCTGCGGGAGGCCAGCCCCAGCATTTT. This gives the protein CASSSQGAAGGQPQHF.

In its sample, this clonotype was seen a few times. This sequence joins TRBV7-2 and TRBJ2-3; D remains ambiguous. V was trimmed by 4 bases and J by 0 bases, leaving 8 bases between them. The germline V gene encodes CDR1 SGHTA and CDR2 FQGNSA. The CDR3 totals 14 residues. The CDR3 sequence: CASSSRSSTDTQYF. As DNA, the CDR3 is TGTGCCAGCAGCTCTCGATCGAGCACAGATACGCAGTATTTT.

In its sample, this clonotype was seen many times. This chain links TRBV7-8 with TRBJ1-1, with D unclear. Trimming shortened V by 2 bases and J by 0 bases, and 13 bases separated the two germline ends. The CDR3 runs to 16 residues. Looked up from germline, CDR1 is SGHVS and CDR2 is FQNEAQ. The CDR3 protein is CASSLITEGVNTEAFF. The DNA of the CDR3 is TGTGCCAGCAGCTTAATAACGGAGGGTGTGAACACTGAAGCTTTCTTT.

This clonotype has more than one count but fewer than ten. A junction end diverges from the germline sequence, so it may reflect a read error. The genes are TRBV6-5 and TRBJ2-7; TRBD1 matches at 7 bases. The CDR3 runs 11 residues. CDR1 MNHEY and CDR2 SVGAGI come from the germline V gene. The CDR3 region is CASSLGTDFVF. CDR3 in DNA: TGTGCCAGCAGTCTTGGGACAGATTTTGTGTTC.

The rearrangement links TRBV20-1 to TRBJ2-1, with 10 bases that match TRBD2. Germline loops: CDR1 DFQATT, CDR2 SNEGSKA (reference sequence). The CDR3 totals 14 residues. V shed 5 bases, J shed 7 bases, and the junction held 8 bases outside the gene matches. CDR3 amino acids: CSARKREGLNEQFF. DNA for the CDR3: TGCAGTGCTCGTAAGCGGGAGGGCCTAAATGAGCAGTTCTTC.

Regarding this clonotype: No conserved phenylalanine or tryptophan is present at the end of the CDR3, so a read error is the likely explanation. This chain links TRBV28 with TRBJ1-1; 8 nucleotides line up with TRBD1. CDR1 is MDHEN, CDR2 SYDVKM, per germline. Unmatched junction bases numbered 4, after V lost 6 bases and J lost 10 bases. The CDR3 has 11 amino acids. CDR3 loop: CASSSDRGAFL. As DNA, the CDR3 is TGTGCCAGCAGCTCCGACAGGGGAGCTTTCTTG.

This clonotype was seen only a few times. This sequence joins TRBV25-1 and TRBJ2-5; 7 bases match TRBD2. Trimming removed 3 bases from V and 5 bases from J; junction bases left unmatched: 12. CDR1 and CDR2 (germline): MGHDK, SYGVNS. The CDR3 contains 16 residues. Here the CDR3 DNA reads TGTGCCAGCAGTGACGGAGCTAGCGGCCCCGGGGAGACCCAGTACTTC. Protein: CASSDGASGPGETQYF.

The CDR3 is CASSQTGTFFYF. The CDR3 nucleotides are TGTGCCAGCAGTCAGACCGGGACATTCTTTTACTTC. The J gene is TRBJ2-5, the V gene TRBV12-3 or TRBV12-4; TRBD1 might be the D (6 bases). Between the trimmed V and J ends, which lost 5 bases and 14 bases, there was a span of 18 bases. The CDR3 is 12 residues long.

At least ten counts were recorded for this clonotype. The CDR3 region is CASRPTLNSPLHF. For the CDR3, the DNA is TGTGCCAGCAGGCCGACACTTAATTCACCCCTCCACTTT. V is TRBV7-8 and J is TRBJ1-6; unclear D gene. The V gene's germline CDR1 is SGHVS and CDR2 FQNEAQ. V lost 6 bases and J lost 6, with 9 bases in between. The length of the CDR3 is 13 residues.

A remark on this clonotype: Mismatch with germline at one junction end may stem from a read error. This chain uses TRBV7-8 with TRBJ2-3, with unresolved D. The CDR3 has 12 amino acids. Germline CDR1 and CDR2: SGHVS and FQNEAQ. The DNA for the CDR3 is TGTGCCAGCAGACCTCAATCCGATACGCAGTATTGG. It specifies CASRPQSDTQYW.

The rearrangement links TRBV12-3 or TRBV12-4 to TRBJ2-7; 9 bases align to TRBD2. Trimming cost V 6 bases and J 6 bases; bases outside gene matches: 12. This CDR3 region has 15 residues. The CDR3 region has the DNA TGTGCCAGCAGGCATAGTACGGGACTAGCCACCGAGCAGTACTTC. Amino acid sequence: CASRHSTGLATEQYF.

This clonotype was detected ten times or more. The rearrangement links TRBV7-8 to TRBJ1-5; D is unclear. The CDR3 has 15 amino acids. V was trimmed by 2 bases and J by 2 bases, leaving 10 bases between them. Germline lookup yields CDR1 SGHVS and CDR2 FQNEAQ. The CDR3: CASSLSAGGNQPQHF. The CDR3 DNA is TGTGCCAGCAGCTTATCGGCTGGGGGCAATCAGCCCCAGCATTTT.

The chain combines TRBV30 with TRBJ1-6; D might be TRBD1 (5 bases). Germline CDR1 GTSNPN, CDR2 SVGIG (reference sequence). The CDR3 runs 15 residues. V was trimmed by 7 bases and J by 8 bases, leaving 21 bases between them. CDR3 sequence reads: CAYTRGAPMDSPLHF. The CDR3 DNA follows: TGTGCCTATACGCGCGGGGCACCTATGGATTCACCCCTCCACTTT. The full variable domain, in which reference TRBV30 and TRBJ1-6 provide the parts outside the CDR3, is SQTIHQWPATLVQPVGSPLSLECTVEGTSNPNLYWYRQAAGRGLQLLFYSVGIGQISSEVPQNLSASRPQDRQFILSSKKLLLSDSGFYLCAYTRGAPMDSPLHFGNGTRLTVT.

A note on this clonotype: Because it lacks the conserved phenylalanine or tryptophan at the end, this CDR3 is likely a read error. The rearrangement links TRBV12-3 or TRBV12-4 to TRBJ2-1; TRBD1 aligns across 7 bases. Losses at the gene ends were 6 bases for V and 2 bases for J; bases not matched to a gene: 7. The CDR3 is made up of 15 amino acids. The CDR3 DNA reads TGTGCCAGCAGATACGACAGGGAGACCTACAATGAGCAGTTCTTA. It is translated as CASRYDRETYNEQFL.

This clonotype turned up a few times. This chain links TRBV7-2 with TRBJ2-7; D may be TRBD1 or TRBD2 (5 bases each). The germline CDR1 and CDR2 sequences are SGHTA and FQGNSA. The CDR3 consists of 14 residues. The V gene lost 5 bases and the J gene lost 2 bases, with 13 bases spanning the gap. CDR3 coding DNA: TGTGCCAGCAGCACCGGGACCGCTACCTACGAGCAGTACTTC. The encoded protein is CASSTGTATYEQYF.

J is TRBJ2-1 and V is TRBV19; the D gene is possibly TRBD2 (7 bases). The CDR3 spans 13 residues. The V and J ends lost 9 bases and 9 bases respectively, with 18 bases between them. Germline V gene lookup returns CDR1 LNHDA and CDR2 SQIVND (reference sequence). In nucleotides, the CDR3 is TGTGCCAGCCTGGGGGGGGCGAGTCGTGAGCAGTTCTTC. Amino acid sequence: CASLGGASREQFF.

As concerns this clonotype: The CDR3 carries no conserved terminal phenylalanine or tryptophan, so it likely arises from a read error. CDR3 DNA: TGTGCCACCAGCGAGACAGCCTACGAGCAGTACTTA. This codes for CATSETAYEQYL. This sequence joins TRBV15 and TRBJ2-7, with D possibly TRBD1 on 5 matching bases. There are 12 residues in the CDR3. The germline V and J ends were trimmed by 5 bases and 2 bases, with 7 bases remaining between them. The V gene's germline CDR1 is LNHNV and CDR2 YYDKDF (reference sequence).

The chain recombines TRBV6-6 with TRBJ2-1, with a weak D call TRBD2 (5 bases). The CDR3 consists of 13 residues. Germline CDR1 MNHNY, CDR2 SVGAGI (reference sequence). V lost 2 bases and J 4 bases, leaving 6 bases between the germline ends. CDR3 loop: CASSYAGYNEQFF. CDR3 nucleotide sequence: TGTGCCAGCAGTTACGCGGGTTACAATGAGCAGTTCTTC.

This clonotype has more than one count but fewer than ten. The chain recombines TRBV28 with TRBJ1-2; D is uncertain. The CDR3 consists of 17 residues. V lost 3 bases and J lost 1, with 18 bases in between. Germline CDR1 and CDR2: MDHEN and SYDVKM. Written as DNA, the CDR3 is TGTGCCAGCAGTTTGGGCCTGACCCCTGGGGATAACTATGGCTACACCTTC. Translated, it gives CASSLGLTPGDNYGYTF.

This sequence joins TRBV20-1 and TRBJ2-5; D ambiguous. CDR1 and CDR2 (germline): DFQATT, SNEGSKA (reference sequence). Trimming removed 4 bases at V and 9 bases at J, with 6 bases between. This CDR3 has 9 residues. The CDR3 loop is CSATPAQYF. CDR3 sequence (DNA): TGCAGTGCTACCCCAGCCCAGTACTTC.

V gene TRBV5-4 combines with J gene TRBJ2-5, with TRBD1 identical over 8 bases. The CDR3 is 16 amino acids. The ends lost 3 bases at V and 4 bases at J; junction bases unmatched: 11. Germline V CDR1 and CDR2: SGHNT, YYREEE (reference sequence). CDR3: CASSSSPDRAGETQYF. The CDR3 nucleotides are TGTGCCAGCAGCTCCTCCCCGGACAGGGCAGGAGAGACCCAGTACTTC.

The chain recombines TRBV6-5 with TRBJ1-1; D is ambiguous. Germline V lookup: CDR1 MNHEY, CDR2 SVGAGI. The CDR3 totals 14 residues. The V gene lost 2 bases and the J gene lost 5 bases, with 12 bases spanning the gap. CDR3 amino acids: CASSYRSLGTEAFF. The CDR3 region has the DNA TGTGCCAGCAGTTACAGATCGTTGGGGACTGAAGCTTTCTTT.

J is TRBJ1-6 and V is TRBV19; 8 bases map to TRBD1. The CDR3 is 17 residues long. Germline CDR1 LNHDA, CDR2 SQIVND (reference sequence). V trimming: 4 bases; J trimming: 0 bases; junction bases outside the gene matches: 5. The CDR3 DNA reads as TGTGCCAGTAGTACCGCCACAGGGGGCTCCTATAATTCACCCCTCCACTTT. It encodes CASSTATGGSYNSPLHF.

This chain connects TRBV12-3 or TRBV12-4 to TRBJ2-1; TRBD2 matches at 8 bases. V lost 3 bases and J lost 3; bases outside the gene matches: 4. This CDR3 is 15 amino acids long. CDR3 DNA: TGTGCCAGCAGTTTGTCTACTAGCGGCTACAATGAGCAGTTCTTC. Its translation is CASSLSTSGYNEQFF.

The rearrangement uses TRBV4-1 and TRBJ2-7, with D hard to call. Germline V gives CDR1 MGHRA, CDR2 YSYEKL. The CDR3 runs to 13 residues. With 6 bases removed from V and 2 bases from J, the gap between germline ends came to 11 bases. The chain's CDR3 is CASSETDPYEQYF. The DNA of the CDR3 is TGCGCCAGCAGTGAGACGGATCCCTACGAGCAGTACTTC.

The J gene is TRBJ2-7, the V gene TRBV6-1, with D maybe TRBD1 (6 bases). This CDR3 comprises 13 residues. The germline gives CDR1 MNHNS, CDR2 SASEGT. Between the trimmed V and J ends, which lost 5 bases and 7 bases, there was a span of 15 bases. The CDR3 spells CASSRDTGREQYF. CDR3 bases: TGTGCCAGCAGTAGGGACACCGGTCGGGAGCAGTACTTC.

As for this clonotype: The junction and the germline gene differ at one end; a read error may be behind it. The rearrangement uses TRBV4-1 and TRBJ2-1; D may be TRBD1 (5 bases). This CDR3 region has 17 residues. CDR1 is MGHRA, CDR2 YSYEKL, per germline. CDR3 sequence: CASSQDWQGSLYNEQFF. DNA of the CDR3: TGTGCCAGCAGCCAAGATTGGCAGGGAAGTCTCTACAATGAGCAGTTCTTC.

V is TRBV20-1 and J is TRBJ1-5; TRBD1 agrees at 7 bases. The V segment lost 2 bases and the J segment 7 bases; nucleotides outside the gene matches: 5. Germline CDR1 reads DFQATT; CDR2 reads SNEGSKA (reference sequence). This CDR3 has 13 amino acids. This chain's CDR3 is CSARWDRGQPQHF. CDR3 coding DNA: TGCAGTGCTAGATGGGACAGAGGGCAGCCCCAGCATTTT.